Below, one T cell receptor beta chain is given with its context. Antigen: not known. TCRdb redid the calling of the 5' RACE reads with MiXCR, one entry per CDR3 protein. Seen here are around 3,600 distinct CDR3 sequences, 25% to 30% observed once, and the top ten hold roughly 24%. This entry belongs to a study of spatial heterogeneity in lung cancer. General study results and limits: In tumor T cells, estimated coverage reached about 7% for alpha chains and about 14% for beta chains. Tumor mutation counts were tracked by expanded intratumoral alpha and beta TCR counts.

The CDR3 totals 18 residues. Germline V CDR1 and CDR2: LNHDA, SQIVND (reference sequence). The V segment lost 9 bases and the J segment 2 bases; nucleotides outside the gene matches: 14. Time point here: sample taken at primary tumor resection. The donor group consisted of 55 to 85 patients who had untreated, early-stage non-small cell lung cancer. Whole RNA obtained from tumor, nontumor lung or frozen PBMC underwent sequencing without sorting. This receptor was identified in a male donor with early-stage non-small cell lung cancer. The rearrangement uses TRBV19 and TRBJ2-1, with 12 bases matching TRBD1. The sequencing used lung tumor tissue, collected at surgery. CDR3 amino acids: CASSRDRGRSGPYNEQFF. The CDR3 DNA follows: TGTGCCAGCTCCCGGGACAGGGGGCGGTCGGGGCCCTACAATGAGCAGTTCTTC.